The clone carrying this T cell receptor beta chain was recorded a few times. Using its own MiXCR run on the RT-PCR reads, TCRdb lists one record per CDR3 protein. Of approximately 200,000 distinct CDR3 sequences in the sample, about 38% were seen once. This CDR3 comprises 14 residues. Deletions cut 3 bases from V and 0 bases from J, with 8 bases between. CDR1 SGHAT and CDR2 FQDESV come from the germline V gene (reference sequence). This sample is drawn from a study of patients and donors after allogeneic stem cell transplantation. This sequence originates from a human donor who was either an allogeneic HSCT recipient or a stem cell or donor lymphocyte infusion donor (not recorded which). It is not recorded whose cells these are; they may come from a transplant donor. The V gene is TRBV11-1, the J gene TRBJ1-1; no reliable D call. What was sequenced was blood, either unsorted or a sorted T cell fraction (not recorded which). This chain's CDR3 is CASSFFGLNTEAFF. CDR3 DNA sequence: TGTGCCAGCAGCTTTTTCGGACTGAACACTGAAGCTTTCTTT.